This T cell receptor (beta chain) was sequenced for a study of T cell responses to AZD1222 COVID-19 vaccine. There are 13 residues in the CDR3. Trimming shortened V by 2 bases and J by 6 bases, and 11 bases separated the two germline ends. The germline V gene has CDR1 MGHDK and CDR2 SYGVNS. With regard to this clone: No antigen is known for it.

General study points: With dominance at 160-218 and 743-854, vaccine-associated CD4 TCRs spanned spike.

Measured with immunoSEQ multiplex PCR; TCRdb has only the in-frame clones, and not every one. There are about 99,000 clones in the sample; approximately 94% occur only once, and roughly 13% lies in the top ten. This clonotype originated in an adult in good health. The rearrangement links TRBV25-1 to TRBJ2-7, with D maybe TRBD2 (5 bases). The sample in question was peripheral blood, obtained on day 0 of AZD1222 vaccination. Written as DNA, the CDR3 is TGTGCCAGCAGTGAACACGGGGAACCCGAGCAGTACTTC. Its protein is CASSEHGEPEQYF.